One and the same sample provided the 26 T cell receptor beta chains below, sequenced in a study of blood T cell repertoires in COVID-19 (dated by TCRdb to about 2020). Libraries were made using the immunoSEQ multiplex PCR assay. TCRdb obtained this table from immuneACCESS and retained in-frame rearrangements with V and J assigned. These tables miss some clones; where compared with another copy, unresolved V genes account for less than half of the shortfall, and the remainder is unexplained. This sample gives 31,000 or so clones in total; roughly 89% of them show up just once. Less than 2% of the sample rests with the top ten. The sample comprised peripheral blood. These receptor sequences come from a man in his fifties or sixties with active COVID-19.

This clone has just one count. The V gene is TRBV5-4, the J gene TRBJ1-2; D might be TRBD1 (5 bases). The CDR3 extends over 13 amino acids. CDR1 and CDR2 (germline): SGHNT, YYREEE (reference sequence). V lost 4 bases and J 4 bases, leaving 11 bases between the germline ends. The CDR3 nucleotides read TGTGCCAGCAGCCCCCAGGGCTCCTATGGCTACACCTTC. Protein product: CASSPQGSYGYTF.

The rearrangement links TRBV9 to TRBJ2-5; the match to TRBD1 covers 11 bases. This CDR3 spans 15 amino acids. The V and J ends lost 4 bases and 5 bases, in that order; junction bases with no gene match: 7. CDR1 and CDR2 from the germline V gene are SGDLS and YYNGEE. Here the CDR3 DNA reads TGTGCCAGCAGCACTGGGACAGGGGGTCCGGAGACCCAGTACTTC. Its translation: CASSTGTGGPETQYF.

This chain uses TRBV7-3 with TRBJ2-2; a weak D match, TRBD2 (5 bases). The CDR3 runs to 14 residues. Germline V CDR1 and CDR2: SGHTA, FQGTGA. The germline V and J ends were trimmed by 8 bases and 2 bases, with 12 bases remaining between them. The CDR3 DNA reads as TGTGCCAGCGGAGGTCCAGGCAACACCGGGGAGCTGTTTTTT. It translates to CASGGPGNTGELFF. The full variable domain, completed using reference TRBV7-3 and TRBJ2-2, is GAGVSQTPSNKVTEKGKYVELRCDPISGHTALYWYRQSLGQGPEFLIYFQGTGAADDSGLPNDRFFAVRPEGSVSTLKIQRTERGDSAVYLCASGGPGNTGELFFGEGSRLTVL.

This clone was counted once. The chain employs TRBV13 and TRBJ2-1, with TRBD2 as a possible D gene (6 bases). This CDR3 is built from 16 residues. Trimming cost V 5 bases and J 3 bases, with 17 bases left between them. CDR1 and CDR2 (germline): PRHDT, FYEKMQ (reference sequence). CDR3 in DNA: TGTGCCAGCAGCCCCGGGAGAGCCGAGTTCTACAATGAGCAGTTCTTC. Its protein is CASSPGRAEFYNEQFF.

The CDR3 loop reads CASSPQGTGQETQYF. As DNA, the CDR3 is TGTGCCAGCAGCCCTCAGGGGACAGGGCAAGAGACCCAGTACTTC. The chain carries TRBV7-2 and TRBJ2-5, with 9 bases fitting TRBD1. Trimming removed 5 bases from V and 2 bases from J; junction bases left unmatched: 6. Per germline, CDR1 SGHTA and CDR2 FQGNSA. The CDR3 extends over 15 amino acids.

With respect to this clone: This CDR3 is also generated by other DNA sequences in the sample. The chain has TRBV10-3 and TRBJ1-1; D possibly corresponds to TRBD1 (5 bases). Trimming took 4 bases from V and 4 from J, leaving 10 bases between them. The germline CDR1 and CDR2 sequences are ENHRY and SYGVKD. The CDR3 covers 13 residues. CDR3 region: CAISGQGGTEAFF. DNA of the CDR3: TGTGCCATCAGTGGGCAGGGAGGCACTGAAGCTTTCTTT.

V and J are TRBV6-1 and TRBJ1-1, with D perhaps matching TRBD1 (5 bases). This CDR3 contains 14 residues. Trimming removed 2 bases at V and 7 bases at J, with 14 bases between. Looked up from germline, CDR1 is MNHNS and CDR2 is SASEGT. The CDR3 region is CASSELSGISEAFF. In nucleotides, the CDR3 is TGTGCCAGCAGTGAATTGTCAGGGATAAGTGAAGCTTTCTTT.

This clone was seen a single time. The rearrangement uses TRBV9 and TRBJ2-7, with D perhaps TRBD1 (6 bases). The germline V and J ends were trimmed by 4 bases and 0 bases, with 11 bases remaining between them. The CDR3 runs to 14 residues. Germline V gene sequence: CDR1 SGDLS, CDR2 YYNGEE. In DNA form, the CDR3 reads TGTGCCAGCAGCCCCCGACAGGTCTCCTACGAGCAGTACTTC. Its translation is CASSPRQVSYEQYF.

The V gene is TRBV15, the J gene TRBJ2-7, with D hard to call. The CDR3 runs 14 residues. Trimming pared 6 bases from V and 0 bases from J, leaving 12 bases between. CDR1 is LNHNV and CDR2 is YYDKDF in the germline V gene (reference sequence). Here the CDR3 reads CATRSEWSSYEQYF. DNA of the CDR3: TGTGCCACCAGGTCGGAATGGAGCTCCTACGAGCAGTACTTC.

The chain employs TRBV3-1 (or the pseudogene TRBV3-2) and TRBJ2-7; D possibly corresponds to TRBD1 (6 bases). Germline CDR1 LGHDT, CDR2 YNNKEL (reference sequence). Trimming took 4 bases from V and 3 from J, leaving 10 bases between them. CDR3 length: 13 residues. The CDR3 nucleotides are TGTGCCAGCAGCCCCCAGGGGCTCTACGAGCAGTACTTC. Its translation: CASSPQGLYEQYF.

The chain is built from TRBV4-1 and TRBJ1-1, with D maybe TRBD1 (5 bases). Trimming removed 2 bases from V and 0 bases from J, with 19 bases in between. The CDR3 loop spans 18 amino acids. The germline CDR1 and CDR2 sequences are MGHRA and YSYEKL. The CDR3 nucleotides read TGCGCCAGCAGCCAAAGTTGGCAGGGAAGTGAGCTGAACACTGAAGCTTTCTTT. Its translation: CASSQSWQGSELNTEAFF.

This clone was detected only once. This chain uses TRBV7-2 with TRBJ2-5; possible D gene TRBD2, 5 bases. Germline CDR1 SGHTA, CDR2 FQGNSA. This CDR3 comprises 14 residues. The germline V and J ends were trimmed by 5 bases and 7 bases, with 17 bases remaining between them. The CDR3 DNA sequence: TGTGCCAGCAGCCGCCGGGCTGCCGAGGGGACCCAGTACTTC. It specifies CASSRRAAEGTQYF. Combining the CDR3 with reference TRBV7-2 and TRBJ2-5 gives the whole variable domain GAGVSQSPSNKVTEKGKDVELRCDPISGHTALYWYRQSLGQGLEFLIYFQGNSAPDKSGLPSDRFSAERTGGSVSTLTIQRTQQEDSAVYLCASSRRAAEGTQYFGPGTRLLVL.

The chain uses TRBV19 and TRBJ2-4, with D possibly being TRBD1 (6 bases). This CDR3 is built from 12 residues. V lost 9 bases to trimming and J lost 10 bases, with 16 bases between them. Per germline, CDR1 LNHDA and CDR2 SQIVND (reference sequence). The CDR3 sequence is CASRGGMGIQYF. CDR3 coding DNA: TGTGCCAGCAGAGGGGGAATGGGGATTCAGTACTTC.

This clone was seen only once. The rearrangement links TRBV7-6 to TRBJ1-5; D is perhaps TRBD1 (6 bases). This CDR3 has 16 amino acids. CDR1 SGHVS and CDR2 FNYEAQ come from the germline V gene. V lost 5 bases, J lost 2 bases, and 16 bases lay in between. The CDR3 DNA reads TGTGCCAGCAGCCCAAGGGGGGGGTGGGGCAATCAGCCCCAGCATTTT. This codes for CASSPRGGWGNQPQHF.

J is TRBJ2-2 and V is TRBV4-3, with D perhaps matching TRBD2 (6 bases). CDR1 is LGHNA and CDR2 is YSLEER in the germline V gene. The CDR3 runs to 16 residues. With 0 bases removed from V and 5 bases from J, the gap between germline ends came to 13 bases. The CDR3 loop is CASSQDGGGRTGELFF. CDR3 bases: TGCGCCAGCAGCCAAGATGGGGGAGGACGGACCGGGGAGCTGTTTTTT.

The gene calls are TRBV6-5 and TRBJ1-1; 8 nucleotides line up with TRBD1. With V trimmed by 7 bases and J by 10 bases, 11 bases remained unmatched. The CDR3 has 13 amino acids. Germline V lookup: CDR1 MNHEY, CDR2 SVGAGI. The chain's CDR3 is CASIPYRGIGAFF. Here the CDR3 DNA reads TGTGCCAGCATCCCCTACAGGGGGATCGGAGCTTTCTTT.

The V gene is TRBV6-5, the J gene TRBJ2-3, with a weak D call TRBD2 (5 bases). V was pared by 7 bases and J by 4 bases, with 15 bases between. Per the germline V gene, CDR1 is MNHEY and CDR2 is SVGAGI. The CDR3 spans 14 residues. The CDR3 coding sequence is TGTGCCAGCAAAAATCAAGGCGGGTCAGATACGCAGTATTTT. This translates into CASKNQGGSDTQYF.

The rearrangement links TRBV27 to TRBJ2-7; TRBD2 aligns across 11 bases. V lost 5 bases and J lost 2; bases outside the gene matches: 8. The CDR3 totals 16 residues. Germline CDR1 and CDR2: MNHEY and SMNVEV (reference sequence). Written as DNA, the CDR3 is TGTGCCAGCAGTCCGCCGGGACTAGCGGTGACCTACGAGCAGTACTTC. It yields the protein CASSPPGLAVTYEQYF.

The chain is built from TRBV5-1 and TRBJ2-7; TRBD1 aligns across 9 bases. This CDR3 contains 16 residues. CDR1 and CDR2 (germline): SGHRS, YFSETQ. With 0 bases clipped from V and 6 bases from J, the junction kept 10 bases outside the gene matches. Written as DNA, the CDR3 is TGCGCCAGCAGCTTGGGGCCCGGGACAGGGTATCGCGAGCAGTACTTC. Translation: CASSLGPGTGYREQYF.

CDR3 protein: CASSERGAGGQATQYF. The DNA for the CDR3 is TGTGCCAGCAGTGAAAGGGGAGCGGGGGGTCAAGCTACGCAGTATTTT. The chain is built from TRBV2 and TRBJ2-3; 9 nucleotides line up with TRBD2. Germline V gives CDR1 SNHLY, CDR2 FYNNEI. The ends lost 2 bases at V and 8 bases at J; junction bases unmatched: 11. The CDR3 is 16 residues long.

The genes are TRBV3-1 (or the pseudogene TRBV3-2) and TRBJ2-3, with 8 nucleotides matching TRBD2. This CDR3 has 15 amino acids. Trimming cost V 4 bases and J 2 bases; bases outside gene matches: 5. Germline V gene sequence: CDR1 LGHDT, CDR2 YNNKEL (reference sequence). The CDR3 DNA sequence: TGTGCCAGCAGCCGACGGGGGGGGTCCACAGATACGCAGTATTTT. Translation: CASSRRGGSTDTQYF.

The V gene is TRBV30, the J gene TRBJ2-3; a possible D gene is TRBD2 (5 bases). Germline V gene sequence: CDR1 GTSNPN, CDR2 SVGIG (reference sequence). V lost 2 bases and J 0 bases, leaving 6 bases between the germline ends. The CDR3 runs 13 residues. The CDR3: CAWSRGSTDTQYF. Here the CDR3 DNA reads TGTGCCTGGAGTCGGGGTAGCACAGATACGCAGTATTTT.

This chain uses TRBV6-5 with TRBJ1-5, with 8 bases aligning to TRBD1. The ends lost 6 bases at V and 1 base at J; junction bases unmatched: 5. CDR1 MNHEY and CDR2 SVGAGI come from the germline V gene. This CDR3 contains 15 residues. Here the CDR3 reads CASRRGQASNQPQHF. For the CDR3, the DNA is TGTGCCAGCAGACGGGGACAGGCGAGCAATCAGCCCCAGCATTTT.

The chain couples TRBV11-3 to TRBJ2-5, with D possibly TRBD2 on 5 matching bases. The V end was cut by 5 bases, the J end by 2 bases, with 15 bases between. The CDR3 loop spans 15 amino acids. In germline, CDR1 is SGHNT, CDR2 YENEEA. The DNA for the CDR3 is TGTGCCAGCAGCCCCGGGGTATCCCATCAAGAGACCCAGTACTTC. It translates to CASSPGVSHQETQYF. The whole variable domain, remainder taken from reference TRBV11-3 and TRBJ2-5, is EAGVVQSPRYKIIEKKQPVAFWCNPISGHNTLYWYLQNLGQGPELLIRYENEEAVDDSQLPKDRFSAERLKGVDSTLKIQPAELGDSAVYLCASSPGVSHQETQYFGPGTRLLVL.

CDR3 protein: CASTWGGINGYTF. The CDR3 bases are TGTGCCAGCACATGGGGGGGAATAAACGGCTACACCTTC. The chain combines TRBV28 with TRBJ1-2; possible D gene TRBD1, 5 bases. Germline V gene data show CDR1 as MDHEN and CDR2 as SYDVKM. This CDR3 contains 13 residues. V lost 7 bases and J lost 8, with 17 bases in between.

The chain carries TRBV6-6 and TRBJ2-2; a possible D gene is TRBD1 (5 bases). From germline, CDR1 is MNHNY and CDR2 SVGAGI (reference sequence). The CDR3 consists of 14 residues. V dropped 2 bases and J dropped 3 bases, with 7 bases sitting between them. CDR3 DNA sequence: TGTGCCAGCAGTTACCAGGGCGACACCGGGGAGCTGTTTTTT. Amino acid sequence: CASSYQGDTGELFF.